A single sample gave rise to the 21 T cell receptor beta chains below, sequenced in a study of identical twins. One entry per CDR3 protein, called by TCRdb with MiXCR from the 5' RACE reads. The profile shows under 800,000 distinct CDR3 sequences, 21% of them singletons. The same specimen was also included in a second study, on T cells expressing NK-cell markers.

The sequenced material came from PBMCs. The receptor source for this set is a woman aged 18-35 years in good health.

The chain joins TRBV5-5 to TRBJ1-2; D unresolved. Germline V gives CDR1 SGHKS, CDR2 YYEKEE (reference sequence). CDR3 size: 14 residues. V was cut by 4 bases and J by 11 bases, with 21 bases left in between. CDR3 coding DNA: TGTGCCAGCAGCACAGAACCCCGGGGATACTTTTACACCTTC. Amino acids: CASSTEPRGYFYTF. Looking up the rest from reference TRBV5-5 and TRBJ1-2 gives the full variable domain: DAGVTQSPTHLIKTRGQQVTLRCSPISGHKSVSWYQQVLGQGPQFIFQYYEKEERGRGNFPDRFSARQFPNYSSELNVNALLLGDSALYLCASSTEPRGYFYTFGSGTRLTVV.

This clonotype occurred a few times. This chain joins TRBV6-5 and TRBJ2-7, with D maybe TRBD2 (5 bases). The germline gives CDR1 MNHEY, CDR2 SVGAGI. This CDR3 is built from 12 residues. V lost 3 bases and J lost 7, with 10 bases in between. The CDR3 protein is CASSYDGIEQYF. CDR3 nucleotides: TGTGCCAGCAGTTATGACGGGATTGAGCAGTACTTC.

The chain combines TRBV11-2 with TRBJ1-2; a possible D gene is TRBD1 (5 bases). Trimming pared 5 bases from V and 0 bases from J, leaving 10 bases between. Germline CDR1 and CDR2: SGHAT and FQNNGV. The CDR3 length is 14 residues. CDR3 amino acids: CASSTQGANYGYTF. Here the CDR3 DNA reads TGTGCCAGCAGCACTCAGGGAGCTAACTATGGCTACACCTTC.

The V and J genes are TRBV5-1 and TRBJ2-7; D is uncertain. V shed 0 bases and J shed 0 bases, with 10 bases lying between them. The germline V gene encodes CDR1 SGHRS and CDR2 YFSETQ. The CDR3 runs 15 residues. The CDR3 DNA reads as TGCGCCAGCAGCTTGGCGGCAGCCTTCTCCTACGAGCAGTACTTC. This encodes CASSLAAAFSYEQYF.

There are a few counts of this clonotype. This chain uses TRBV15 with TRBJ2-2; D is unresolved. The V end was cut by 8 bases, the J end by 6 bases, with 13 bases between. CDR1 is LNHNV, CDR2 YYDKDF, per germline (reference sequence). This CDR3 is 13 amino acids long. The CDR3: CATSDFSAGELFF. The CDR3 DNA reads as TGTGCCACCTCAGACTTCTCCGCCGGGGAGCTGTTTTTT. The variable domain in full, with the rest retrieved from reference TRBV15 and TRBJ2-2, is DAMVIQNPRYQVTQFGKPVTLSCSQTLNHNVMYWYQQKSSQAPKLLFHYYDKDFNNEADTPDNFQSRRPNTSFCFLDIRSPGLGDTAMYLCATSDFSAGELFFGEGSRLTVL.

This clonotype was picked up a small number of times. The CDR3 sequence: CASSLRAMGWNEQFF. The CDR3 DNA sequence: TGTGCCAGCAGCTTACGGGCTATGGGGTGGAATGAGCAGTTCTTC. The chain is built from TRBV7-3 and TRBJ2-1; D is ambiguous. The V gene's germline CDR1 is SGHTA and CDR2 FQGTGA. The length of the CDR3 is 15 residues. Trimming removed 2 bases from V and 7 bases from J, with 15 bases in between.

The chain couples TRBV15 to TRBJ2-5; maybe TRBD1 (5 bases). CDR3 size: 15 residues. Trimming took off 6 bases at V and 5 bases at J, with 19 bases between the two ends. CDR1 and CDR2 from the germline V gene are LNHNV and YYDKDF (reference sequence). The CDR3 nucleotides read TGTGCCACCAGTCTGCCTCAGGGCTTGCAGGAGACCCAGTACTTC. Translating it yields CATSLPQGLQETQYF.

This clonotype was seen only a few times. The V call is TRBV20-1, the J call TRBJ2-5; D gene ambiguous. V lost 4 bases to trimming and J lost 4 bases, with 10 bases between them. CDR3 length: 12 residues. Germline loops: CDR1 DFQATT, CDR2 SNEGSKA (reference sequence). The CDR3 nucleotides are TGCAGTGCTACCCGTGGAATAGAGACCCAGTACTTC. Translation gives CSATRGIETQYF.

This chain uses TRBV20-1 with TRBJ2-5; 7 bases line up with TRBD2. The CDR3 consists of 15 residues. Germline-derived CDR1 and CDR2 are DFQATT and SNEGSKA (reference sequence). V lost 6 bases, J lost 0 bases, and 10 bases stayed unmatched. CDR3 amino acids: CSATPIAGHQETQYF. As DNA, the CDR3 is TGCAGTGCAACACCTATAGCGGGCCACCAAGAGACCCAGTACTTC.

This chain joins TRBV5-1 and TRBJ2-1; 9 bases fit TRBD2. CDR3 length equals 17 residues. The junction had 11 bases not matched to a gene; V was cut back by 3 bases and J by 4 bases. Germline V CDR1 and CDR2: SGHRS, YFSETQ. The CDR3 reads CASSSPAGREGYNEQFF. DNA for the CDR3: TGCGCCAGCAGCTCCCCCGCGGGGCGGGAGGGTTACAATGAGCAGTTCTTC.

The genes are TRBV11-2 and TRBJ2-1, with 10 bases lining up with TRBD2. With V trimmed by 5 bases and J by 7 bases, 8 bases remained unmatched. This CDR3 has 15 residues. Germline V CDR1 and CDR2: SGHAT, FQNNGV. This CDR3 reads CASSRSSGRSNEQFF. The DNA for the CDR3 is TGTGCCAGCAGCCGCTCTAGCGGGAGATCGAATGAGCAGTTCTTC.

The CDR3 bases are TGTGCCATCAGGGGGGACGGGACGCACGAGCAGTACTTC. Protein: CAIRGDGTHEQYF. The chain employs TRBV10-3 and TRBJ2-7; D assignment may be TRBD1 or TRBD2 (5 bases each). The CDR3 is made up of 13 amino acids. Germline V CDR1 and CDR2: ENHRY, SYGVKD. V lost 6 bases and J lost 5, with 14 bases in between.

The V gene is TRBV20-1, the J gene TRBJ2-2; D is possibly TRBD2 (6 bases). Germline-derived CDR1 and CDR2 are DFQATT and SNEGSKA (reference sequence). Trimming removed 6 bases from V and 6 bases from J, with 8 bases in between. This CDR3 has 11 residues. CDR3 protein: CSAAGSGELFF. CDR3 nucleotide sequence: TGCAGTGCCGCGGGGTCCGGGGAGCTGTTTTTT.

This clonotype appeared many times. In nucleotides, the CDR3 is TGCGCCAGCAGCCAAGAGAGGTTTATCACTGAAGCTTTCTTT. Its protein product is CASSQERFITEAFF. The chain couples TRBV4-3 to TRBJ1-1; unclear D gene. The germline V and J ends were trimmed by 0 bases and 4 bases, with 9 bases remaining between them. The germline CDR1 and CDR2 sequences are LGHNA and YSLEER. This CDR3 region has 14 residues.

The chain carries TRBV9 and TRBJ2-7; D remains ambiguous. Trimming stripped 4 bases from V and 9 bases from J, with 11 bases between. Germline V CDR1 and CDR2: SGDLS, YYNGEE. This CDR3 region has 11 residues. The CDR3 loop reads CASSREKRQYF. CDR3 sequence (DNA): TGTGCCAGCAGCCGAGAGAAGCGGCAGTACTTC.

This clonotype was seen only a few times. J is TRBJ2-2 and V is TRBV20-1, with D unresolved. Germline V gene sequence: CDR1 DFQATT, CDR2 SNEGSKA (reference sequence). The CDR3 spans 14 residues. V lost 1 base and J 1 base, leaving 7 bases between the germline ends. The DNA for the CDR3 is TGCAGTGCTAGAGTCCCGGGGAACACCGGGGAGCTGTTTTTT. Its protein product is CSARVPGNTGELFF.

The chain links TRBV29-1 to TRBJ2-5; unclear D gene. The CDR3 is made up of 12 amino acids. V lost 4 bases to trimming and J lost 4 bases, with 10 bases between them. From germline, CDR1 is SQVTM and CDR2 ANQGSEA. The CDR3 DNA is TGCAGCGTTGTGTCCAAGGGAGAGACCCAGTACTTC. Translation: CSVVSKGETQYF.

This clonotype was detected a few times. The rearrangement joins TRBV6-1 to TRBJ1-1; no clear D. V was pared by 6 bases and J by 1 base, with 18 bases between. The CDR3 spans 16 residues. CDR1 and CDR2 (germline): MNHNS, SASEGT. CDR3 bases: TGTGCCAGCAGCCAATACCGGACTTCGGGGAACACTGAAGCTTTCTTT. Residues: CASSQYRTSGNTEAFF.

This clonotype was observed a few times. V is TRBV7-2 and J is TRBJ1-6; D gene unclear. Germline CDR1 reads SGHTA; CDR2 reads FQGNSA. Trimming removed 2 bases at V and 7 bases at J, with 9 bases between. The CDR3 loop spans 14 amino acids. The CDR3 here is CASSLLMGNSPLHF. DNA of the CDR3: TGTGCCAGCAGCTTATTGATGGGAAATTCACCCCTCCACTTT.

This clonotype was seen a handful of times. CDR3 loop: CASSNPGRAYEQYF. In DNA form, the CDR3 reads TGTGCCAGCAGCAACCCGGGTAGAGCCTACGAGCAGTACTTC. This chain joins TRBV7-8 and TRBJ2-7; D is unclear. Trimming removed 5 bases from V and 2 bases from J, with 13 bases in between. The CDR3 spans 14 residues. The germline V gene encodes CDR1 SGHVS and CDR2 FQNEAQ. Supplemented by reference TRBV7-8 and TRBJ2-7, the full variable domain reads GAGVSQSPRYKVAKRGQDVALRCDPISGHVSLFWYQQALGQGPEFLTYFQNEAQLDKSGLPSDRFFAERPEGSVSTLKIQRTQQEDSAVYLCASSNPGRAYEQYFGPGTRLTVT.

This chain links TRBV11-2 with TRBJ2-5, with 8 nucleotides matching TRBD1. V lost 8 bases and J lost 2; bases outside the gene matches: 22. Per the germline V gene, CDR1 is SGHAT and CDR2 is FQNNGV. The CDR3 loop spans 19 amino acids. The CDR3 reads CASSLGIRGREYSQETQYF. The CDR3 DNA reads TGTGCCAGCTCCTTAGGGATCAGGGGGCGTGAGTATTCGCAAGAGACCCAGTACTTC.